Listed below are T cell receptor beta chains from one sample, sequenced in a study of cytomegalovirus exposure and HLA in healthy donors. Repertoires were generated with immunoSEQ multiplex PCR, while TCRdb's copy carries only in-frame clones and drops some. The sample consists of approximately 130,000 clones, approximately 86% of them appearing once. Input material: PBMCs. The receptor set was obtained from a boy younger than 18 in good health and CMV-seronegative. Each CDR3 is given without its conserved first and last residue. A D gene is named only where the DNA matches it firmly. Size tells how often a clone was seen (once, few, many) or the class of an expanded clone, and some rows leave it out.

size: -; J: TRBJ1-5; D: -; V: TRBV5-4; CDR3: ASSFGGNNQPQH
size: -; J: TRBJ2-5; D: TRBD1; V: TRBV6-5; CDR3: ASSSPTGGRETQY
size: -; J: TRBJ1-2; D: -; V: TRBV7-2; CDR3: ASSGGGANYGYT
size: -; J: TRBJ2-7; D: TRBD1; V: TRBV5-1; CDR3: ASSPGQGVGGIREQY
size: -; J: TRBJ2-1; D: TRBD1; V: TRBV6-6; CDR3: ASSYSGQVTYNEQF
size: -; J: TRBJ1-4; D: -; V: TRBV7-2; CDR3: ASSLGPGEKLF
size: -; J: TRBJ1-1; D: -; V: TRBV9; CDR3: ASSVAGTQNTEAF
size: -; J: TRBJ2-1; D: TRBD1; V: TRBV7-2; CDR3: ASSTRQGAGNEQF
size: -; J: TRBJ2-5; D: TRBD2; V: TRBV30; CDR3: AWSRTSGRETQY
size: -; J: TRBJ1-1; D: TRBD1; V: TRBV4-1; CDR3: ASSQHRGWNTEAF
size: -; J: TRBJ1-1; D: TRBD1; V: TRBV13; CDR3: ASSYSGQGNSAF
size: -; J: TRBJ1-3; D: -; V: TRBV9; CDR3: ASSGEGSPRFSGNTIY
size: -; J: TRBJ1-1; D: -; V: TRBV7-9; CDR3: ASSLEGDTEAF
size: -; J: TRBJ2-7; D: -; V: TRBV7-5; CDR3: VRSLPPRQERTSGVSSYEQY
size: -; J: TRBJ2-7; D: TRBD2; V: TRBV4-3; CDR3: ASSQVSAGGYEQY
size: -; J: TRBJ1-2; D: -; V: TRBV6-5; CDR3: ASSYSGPDGCT
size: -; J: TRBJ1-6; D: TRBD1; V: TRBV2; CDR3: ASKRPGTGEGSPLH
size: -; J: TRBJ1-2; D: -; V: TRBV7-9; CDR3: SSSAVGQGYGYT
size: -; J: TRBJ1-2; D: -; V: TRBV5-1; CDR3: ASSLERAGYT
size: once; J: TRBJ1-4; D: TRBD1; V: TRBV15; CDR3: ATSRDRYRGSSEKLF
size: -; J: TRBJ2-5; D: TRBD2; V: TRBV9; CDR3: ASSPRSGLAGGETQY
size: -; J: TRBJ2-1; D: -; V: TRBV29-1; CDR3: SVDNSRQF
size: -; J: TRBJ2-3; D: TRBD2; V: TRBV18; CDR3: ASSNSGGITDTQY
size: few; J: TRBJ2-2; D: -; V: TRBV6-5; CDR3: ASRQGTGELF
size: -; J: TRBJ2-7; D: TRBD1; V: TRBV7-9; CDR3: ASSLGRIDREIYEQY
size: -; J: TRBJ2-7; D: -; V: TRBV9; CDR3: ASSVGPPSKQY